The 30 T cell receptor beta chains below were found in one sample sequenced in a study of CD8+ T cells in alopecia areata. In each case, RNA was isolated and then reverse transcribed into cDNA as the sequencing template. Sequenced by immunoSEQ multiplex PCR; TCRdb stores in-frame clones only, minus some. The table records about 140,000 clones, roughly 58% of them present only once. Sequenced sample: CD8+ T cells sorted from blood. The receptors come from a human donor in good health.

V usage is TRBV29-1 and J usage is TRBJ1-2; D gene ambiguous. Germline assignment: CDR1 SQVTM and CDR2 ANQGSEA. The V end lost 2 bases, the J end lost 8 bases, and 9 bases lay between the germline ends. This CDR3 has 11 amino acids. CDR3 residues: CSVELPRGYTF. In DNA form, the CDR3 reads TGCAGCGTTGAACTTCCGAGGGGCTACACCTTC.

The table lists this clone with a few counts. The gene calls are TRBV7-9 and TRBJ2-3; D unclear. The CDR3 consists of 16 residues. Trimming stripped 1 base from V and 1 base from J, with 12 bases between. Germline CDR1 and CDR2: SEHNR and FQNEAQ (reference sequence). The CDR3 nucleotides are TGTGCCAGCAGCTTAGGAGGACGCCGTGGCACAGATACGCAGTATTTT. This sequence encodes CASSLGGRRGTDTQYF.

V usage is TRBV29-1 and J usage is TRBJ2-7; D gene unclear. The CDR3 extends over 11 amino acids. The germline V gene encodes CDR1 SQVTM and CDR2 ANQGSEA. Trimming pared 3 bases from V and 5 bases from J, leaving 8 bases between. In DNA, the CDR3 is TGCAGCGTTGAGACTTCAGACGAGCAGTACTTC. Translating gives CSVETSDEQYF.

CDR3 region: CASSLVQGSFPSNEQFF. The CDR3 bases are TGTGCCAGCAGCTTAGTACAAGGGTCCTTCCCCTCCAATGAGCAGTTCTTC. The genes are TRBV11-2 and TRBJ2-1; D is ambiguous. Germline loops: CDR1 SGHAT, CDR2 FQNNGV. Trimming stripped 1 base from V and 6 bases from J, with 19 bases between. CDR3 length: 17 residues.

This clone showed up just once. The chain uses TRBV2 and TRBJ2-7; a possible D gene is TRBD2 (5 bases). The CDR3 spans 15 residues. The germline CDR1 and CDR2 sequences are SNHLY and FYNNEI. V was cut by 6 bases and J by 4 bases, with 19 bases left in between. The DNA of the CDR3 is TGTGCCAGCAGCCCGGACGGGGAATTATGGTACGAGCAGTACTTC. Protein product: CASSPDGELWYEQYF.

This clone was counted a few times. For the CDR3, the DNA is TGCAGCGTTGAAGACCCGGACAGGGAGAATGGCTACACCTTC. Protein: CSVEDPDRENGYTF. This chain links TRBV29-1 with TRBJ1-2; 8 bases match TRBD1. This CDR3 contains 14 residues. Germline CDR1 and CDR2: SQVTM and ANQGSEA. V was clipped by 0 bases and J by 6 bases; unmatched bases: 6. Complete variable domain (other parts from reference TRBV29-1 and TRBJ1-2): SAVISQKPSRDICQRGTSLTIQCQVDSQVTMMFWYRQQPGQSLTLIATANQGSEATYESGFVIDKFPISRPNLTFSTLTVSNMSPEDSSIYLCSVEDPDRENGYTFGSGTRLTVV.

The rearrangement uses TRBV6-4 and TRBJ1-5, with 9 positions matching TRBD1. Per germline, CDR1 MRHNA and CDR2 SNTAGT. Trimming removed 7 bases from V and 4 bases from J; junction bases left unmatched: 5. The CDR3 is 14 residues long. The CDR3 spells CASTRDRDNQPQHF. CDR3 sequence (DNA): TGTGCCAGCACACGGGACAGGGATAATCAGCCCCAGCATTTT.

The rearrangement links TRBV6-5 to TRBJ2-5; no reliable D call. There are 12 residues in the CDR3. V was cut by 6 bases and J by 4 bases, with 9 bases left in between. Germline V gene data show CDR1 as MNHEY and CDR2 as SVGAGI. The DNA of the CDR3 is TGTGCCAGCAGAACTAAGCCAGAGACCCAGTACTTC. Its protein product is CASRTKPETQYF.

The J gene is TRBJ2-1, the V gene TRBV25-1; 8 bases are shared with TRBD1. V was clipped by 7 bases and J by 2 bases; unmatched bases: 1. The CDR3 is 13 residues long. In germline, CDR1 is MGHDK, CDR2 SYGVNS. Written as DNA, the CDR3 is TGTGCCAGCACACAGGGGGCCTACAATGAGCAGTTCTTC. Protein product: CASTQGAYNEQFF. The full variable domain, with the rest looked up from reference TRBV25-1 and TRBJ2-1, is EADIYQTPRYLVIGTGKKITLECSQTMGHDKMYWYQQDPGMELHLIHYSYGVNSTEKGDLSSESTVSRIRTEHFPLTLESARPSHTSQYLCASTQGAYNEQFFGPGTRLTVL.

This CDR3 is CASSSTGDKLFF. CDR3 DNA: TGTGCCAGCAGCTCGACAGGGGATAAACTGTTTTTT. The rearrangement links TRBV5-6 to TRBJ1-4, with 8 bases aligning to TRBD1. The V gene's germline CDR1 is SGHDT and CDR2 YYEEEE. Trimming cost V 3 bases and J 11 bases; bases outside gene matches: 3. CDR3 length equals 12 residues.

The chain couples TRBV4-2 to TRBJ2-1, with TRBD2 as a possible D gene (6 bases). The CDR3 has 16 amino acids. Trimming removed 0 bases at V and 7 bases at J, with 16 bases between. CDR1 and CDR2 (germline): LGHNA, YNFKEQ. For the CDR3, the DNA is TGTGCCAGCAGCCAAGAACCTGCGGGAAGTGGGAATGAGCAGTTCTTC. Protein product: CASSQEPAGSGNEQFF.

The genes are TRBV27 and TRBJ1-5; TRBD1 might be the D (5 bases). The germline gives CDR1 MNHEY, CDR2 SMNVEV (reference sequence). The CDR3 consists of 13 residues. V lost 3 bases to trimming and J lost 4 bases, with 7 bases between them. CDR3 sequence reads: CASSFGGNQPQHF. The CDR3, as DNA: TGTGCCAGCAGTTTTGGGGGGAATCAGCCCCAGCATTTT.

This chain links TRBV29-1 with TRBJ2-7; 7 nucleotides match TRBD2. The germline V gene encodes CDR1 SQVTM and CDR2 ANQGSEA. After removal of 0 bases from V and 4 bases from J, the junction contained 9 bases not matched to a gene. The CDR3 runs to 15 residues. The chain's CDR3 is CSVEEKRDYSYEQYF. The CDR3 DNA reads TGCAGCGTTGAAGAGAAGCGGGACTACTCTTACGAGCAGTACTTC.

The genes are TRBV11-2 and TRBJ1-1, with unresolved D. Germline lookup yields CDR1 SGHAT and CDR2 FQNNGV. The CDR3 length is 13 residues. V was trimmed by 1 base and J by 4 bases, leaving 7 bases between them. For the CDR3, the DNA is TGTGCCAGCAGCTTAGGAGGGCTCACTGAAGCTTTCTTT. It yields the protein CASSLGGLTEAFF.

V is TRBV10-3 and J is TRBJ2-1; TRBD2 matches 9 bases. J lost 6 bases, V lost 8 bases, and 11 bases had no gene match. The V gene's germline CDR1 is ENHRY and CDR2 SYGVKD. The CDR3 loop spans 15 amino acids. The CDR3 protein is CAIGSGTSSINEQFF. In DNA form, the CDR3 reads TGTGCCATCGGATCGGGGACTAGCAGTATCAATGAGCAGTTCTTC.

V usage is TRBV11-1 and J usage is TRBJ2-7, with 14 bases that match TRBD2. This CDR3 comprises 15 residues. Germline V gives CDR1 SGHAT, CDR2 FQDESV (reference sequence). V shed 5 bases, J shed 3 bases, and the junction held 3 bases outside the gene matches. The CDR3 nucleotides are TGTGCCAGCAGCCAGGGACTAGCGGGAGTCTACGAGCAGTACTTC. Protein sequence: CASSQGLAGVYEQYF.

The chain joins TRBV7-9 to TRBJ2-1, with 8 bases that match TRBD1. V lost 4 bases to trimming and J lost 5 bases; unmatched junction nucleotides: 4. CDR1 SEHNR and CDR2 FQNEAQ come from the germline V gene (reference sequence). This CDR3 has 14 residues. CDR3 region: CASSWTGSHNEQFF. The CDR3 DNA reads TGTGCCAGCAGCTGGACAGGGTCCCACAATGAGCAGTTCTTC.

This chain joins TRBV29-1 and TRBJ2-1, with 8 nucleotides matching TRBD2. Germline values: CDR1 SQVTM, CDR2 ANQGSEA. This CDR3 is 14 amino acids long. V gave up 3 bases and J gave up 7 bases; unmatched junction bases: 8. This CDR3 is CSVEAIAGSNEQFF. DNA of the CDR3: TGCAGCGTTGAGGCGATAGCGGGAAGTAATGAGCAGTTCTTC.

This clone was counted a few times. The V call is TRBV7-2, the J call TRBJ2-2, with TRBD2 as a possible D gene (6 bases). The germline CDR1 and CDR2 sequences are SGHTA and FQGNSA. Between the trimmed V and J ends, which lost 5 bases and 4 bases, there was a span of 11 bases. This CDR3 has 14 residues. The CDR3 nucleotides read TGTGCCAGCAGCCGACTAGTTCTCACCGGGGAGCTGTTTTTT. Residues: CASSRLVLTGELFF. Filled out from reference TRBV7-2 and TRBJ2-2, the complete variable domain reads GAGVSQSPSNKVTEKGKDVELRCDPISGHTALYWYRQSLGQGLEFLIYFQGNSAPDKSGLPSDRFSAERTGGSVSTLTIQRTQQEDSAVYLCASSRLVLTGELFFGEGSRLTVL.

The chain joins TRBV12-5 to TRBJ1-5; D not certain. The CDR3 has 15 amino acids. Germline CDR1 LGHNT, CDR2 FRNRAP. Between the trimmed V and J ends, which lost 1 base and 0 bases, there was a span of 7 bases. The CDR3 DNA reads TGTGCTAGTGGTTTGGGGAGGGATAGCAATCAGCCCCAGCATTTT. Translating gives CASGLGRDSNQPQHF.

This clone was seen only once. V usage is TRBV6-1 and J usage is TRBJ2-1; 12 bases map to TRBD2. V shed 2 bases, J shed 6 bases, and the junction held 5 bases outside the gene matches. This CDR3 is 16 amino acids long. Germline assignment: CDR1 MNHNS and CDR2 SASEGT. The CDR3 loop reads CASSELAGGLGNEQFF. CDR3 in DNA: TGTGCCAGCAGTGAACTAGCGGGAGGGCTCGGCAATGAGCAGTTCTTC.

J is TRBJ1-1 and V is TRBV14; the D is unclear. The V end lost 4 bases, the J end lost 1 base, and 7 bases lay between the germline ends. From germline, CDR1 is SGHDN and CDR2 FVKESK. CDR3 size: 13 residues. CDR3 sequence reads: CASSLGRNTEAFF. CDR3 DNA sequence: TGTGCCAGCAGCCTGGGTAGGAACACTGAAGCTTTCTTT.

This clone has only a few counts. The chain has TRBV10-3 and TRBJ2-3, with TRBD2 identical over 10 bases. This CDR3 contains 13 residues. The germline V gene encodes CDR1 ENHRY and CDR2 SYGVKD. The V and J ends lost 10 bases and 6 bases, in that order; junction bases with no gene match: 7. CDR3 sequence (DNA): TGTGCCAGCCATAGCGGGAGGAAGGATACGCAGTATTTT. Translation gives CASHSGRKDTQYF.

V and J are TRBV5-1 and TRBJ1-2; no clear D. The germline V gene encodes CDR1 SGHRS and CDR2 YFSETQ. CDR3 length: 14 residues. The ends were cut back, 0 bases at V and 3 bases at J, with 9 bases in the middle. CDR3: CASSLGPPHYGYTF. The CDR3 DNA reads as TGCGCCAGCAGCTTGGGACCGCCCCACTATGGCTACACCTTC.

The gene calls are TRBV11-2 and TRBJ2-7; possible D gene TRBD1, 7 bases. The V end lost 3 bases, the J end lost 2 bases, and 14 bases lay between the germline ends. CDR3 length equals 15 residues. Germline values: CDR1 SGHAT, CDR2 FQNNGV. The CDR3, as DNA: TGTGCCAGCAGCTTCGGCGGGACAGCGGCCTACGAGCAGTACTTC. Translation: CASSFGGTAAYEQYF.

The chain links TRBV14 to TRBJ2-3, with 7 bases matching TRBD1. With 0 bases clipped from V and 0 bases from J, the junction kept 9 bases outside the gene matches. The V gene's germline CDR1 is SGHDN and CDR2 FVKESK. CDR3 length: 18 residues. The CDR3 bases are TGTGCCAGCAGCCAAGACGTAAGACAGGGTATCAGCACAGATACGCAGTATTTT. This translates into CASSQDVRQGISTDTQYF.

This chain connects TRBV5-1 to TRBJ1-2; D might be TRBD1 (5 bases). Trimming removed 3 bases at V and 6 bases at J, with 9 bases between. The germline gives CDR1 SGHRS, CDR2 YFSETQ. The CDR3 is 12 residues long. CDR3 bases: TGCGCCAGCAGCTCCCCGGGGGATGGCTACACCTTC. This encodes CASSSPGDGYTF.

The chain carries TRBV30 and TRBJ2-1; D uncertain. Deletions cut 3 bases from V and 5 bases from J, with 14 bases between. This CDR3 region has 14 residues. Germline V gives CDR1 GTSNPN, CDR2 SVGIG (reference sequence). The CDR3 reads CAWSGPTNHNEQFF. The CDR3 coding sequence is TGTGCCTGGAGCGGTCCAACGAACCACAATGAGCAGTTCTTC.

The rearrangement uses TRBV27 and TRBJ2-3, with D tentatively TRBD2 (6 bases). Trimming stripped 5 bases from V and 2 bases from J, with 11 bases between. The CDR3 is 14 amino acids. Per the germline V gene, CDR1 is MNHEY and CDR2 is SMNVEV (reference sequence). DNA for the CDR3: TGTGCCAGCAGTACGCTAGCGCCCACAGATACGCAGTATTTT. Its translation: CASSTLAPTDTQYF.

This clone was seen a handful of times. The CDR3 sequence is CASSPNVREGNEQFF. The CDR3 DNA is TGTGCCAGCAGCCCTAATGTGAGGGAGGGGAATGAGCAGTTCTTC. The rearrangement links TRBV7-2 to TRBJ2-1; TRBD2 agrees at 7 bases. Per germline, CDR1 SGHTA and CDR2 FQGNSA. After removal of 5 bases from V and 7 bases from J, the junction contained 11 bases not matched to a gene. The CDR3 has 15 amino acids. Full variable domain (remainder filled in from reference TRBV7-2 and TRBJ2-1): GAGVSQSPSNKVTEKGKDVELRCDPISGHTALYWYRQSLGQGLEFLIYFQGNSAPDKSGLPSDRFSAERTGGSVSTLTIQRTQQEDSAVYLCASSPNVREGNEQFFGPGTRLTVL.